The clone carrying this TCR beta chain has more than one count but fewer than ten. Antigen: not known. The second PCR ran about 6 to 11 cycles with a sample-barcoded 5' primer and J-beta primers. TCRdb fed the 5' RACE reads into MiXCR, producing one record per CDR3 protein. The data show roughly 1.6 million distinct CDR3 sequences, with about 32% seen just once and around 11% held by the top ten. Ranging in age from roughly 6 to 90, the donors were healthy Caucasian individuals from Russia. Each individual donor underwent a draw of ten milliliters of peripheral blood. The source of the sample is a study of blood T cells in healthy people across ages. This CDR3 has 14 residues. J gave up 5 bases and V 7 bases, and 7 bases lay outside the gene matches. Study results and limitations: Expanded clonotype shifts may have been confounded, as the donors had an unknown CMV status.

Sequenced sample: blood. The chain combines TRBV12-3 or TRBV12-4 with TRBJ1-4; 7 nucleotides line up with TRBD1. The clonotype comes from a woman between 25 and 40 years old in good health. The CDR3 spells CASIAGTENEKLFF. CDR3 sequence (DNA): TGTGCCAGCATAGCCGGGACAGAAAATGAAAAACTGTTTTTT.